This TCR beta chain was captured in a study of T cell responses to AZD1222 COVID-19 vaccine. General observations from the study: Repertoires were sampled only after the peak T cell response. Baseline seropositivity characterized only 5 or 6 AZD1222 recipients. With dominance at 160-218 and 743-854, vaccine-associated CD4 TCRs spanned spike.

In regard to this clone: No antigen is known for it.

V shed 2 bases and J shed 3 bases, with 11 bases lying between them. The CDR3 loop spans 14 amino acids. CDR1 and CDR2 from the germline V gene are MGHDK and SYGVNS. Only in-frame clones appear in the TCRdb table, and some are missing; sequencing was by immunoSEQ multiplex PCR. Of 150,000 or so clones listed, about 91% were seen once; the top ten hold more than 2%. The genes are TRBV25-1 and TRBJ2-7; D ambiguous. The material was peripheral blood, obtained on day 0 of AZD1222 vaccination. The clonotype comes from an adult in good health. Here the CDR3 reads CASSEDRSSYEQYF. Written as DNA, the CDR3 is TGTGCCAGCAGTGAAGACCGTTCTAGCTACGAGCAGTACTTC.